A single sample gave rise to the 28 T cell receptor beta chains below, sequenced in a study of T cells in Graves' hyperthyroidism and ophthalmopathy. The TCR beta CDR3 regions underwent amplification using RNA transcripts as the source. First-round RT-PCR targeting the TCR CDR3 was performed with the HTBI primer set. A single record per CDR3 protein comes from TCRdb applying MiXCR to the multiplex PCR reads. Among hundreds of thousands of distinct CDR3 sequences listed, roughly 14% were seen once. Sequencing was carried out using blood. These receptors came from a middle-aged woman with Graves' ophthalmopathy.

Here the CDR3 DNA reads TGCGCCAGCAGCCAACACCAGGGGGCTGGGGCCAACGTCCTGACTTTC. As protein: CASSQHQGAGANVLTF. The chain couples TRBV4-1 to TRBJ2-6; 7 bases are a match to TRBD1. Germline V CDR1 and CDR2: MGHRA, YSYEKL. The CDR3 has 16 amino acids. Trimming cost V 2 bases and J 2 bases; bases outside gene matches: 3.

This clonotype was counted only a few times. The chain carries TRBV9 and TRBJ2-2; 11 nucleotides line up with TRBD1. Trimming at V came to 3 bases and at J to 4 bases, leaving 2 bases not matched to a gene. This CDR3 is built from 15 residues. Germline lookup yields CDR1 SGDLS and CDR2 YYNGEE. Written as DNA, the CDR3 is TGTGCCAGCAGCGAAGGACAGGGGGCCACCGGGGAGCTGTTTTTT. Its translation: CASSEGQGATGELFF.

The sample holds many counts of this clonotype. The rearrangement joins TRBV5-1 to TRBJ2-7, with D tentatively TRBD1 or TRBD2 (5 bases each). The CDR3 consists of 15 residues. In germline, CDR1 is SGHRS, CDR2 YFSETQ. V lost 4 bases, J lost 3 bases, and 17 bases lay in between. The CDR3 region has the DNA TGCGCCAGCAGCCCGATCCGGGGCAATATCTACGAGCAGTACTTC. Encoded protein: CASSPIRGNIYEQYF.

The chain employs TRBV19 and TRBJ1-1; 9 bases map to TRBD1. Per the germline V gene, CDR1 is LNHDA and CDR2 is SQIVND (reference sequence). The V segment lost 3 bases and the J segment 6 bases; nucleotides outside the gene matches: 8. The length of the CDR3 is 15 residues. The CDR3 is CASSMVQTGGSEAFF. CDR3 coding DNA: TGTGCCAGTAGTATGGTCCAAACAGGGGGCTCTGAAGCTTTCTTT.

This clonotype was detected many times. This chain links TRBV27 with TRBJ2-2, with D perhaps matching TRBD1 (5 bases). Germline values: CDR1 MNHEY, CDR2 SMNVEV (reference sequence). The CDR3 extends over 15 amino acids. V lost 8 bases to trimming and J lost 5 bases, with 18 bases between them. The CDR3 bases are TGTGCCAGCCACCCGAATCAGGGTGGGACCGGGGAGCTGTTTTTT. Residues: CASHPNQGGTGELFF.

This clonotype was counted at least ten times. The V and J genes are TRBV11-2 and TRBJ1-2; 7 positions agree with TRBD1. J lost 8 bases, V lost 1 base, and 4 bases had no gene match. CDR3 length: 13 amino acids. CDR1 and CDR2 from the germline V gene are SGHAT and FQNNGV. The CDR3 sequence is CASSLGDSKGYTF. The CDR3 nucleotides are TGTGCCAGCAGCTTAGGGGACAGCAAAGGCTACACCTTC.

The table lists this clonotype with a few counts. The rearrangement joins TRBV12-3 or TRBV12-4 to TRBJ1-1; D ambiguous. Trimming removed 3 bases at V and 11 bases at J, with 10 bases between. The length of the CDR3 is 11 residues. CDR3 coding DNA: TGTGCCAGCAGTTTGAGTAGGGCGGCTTTCTTT. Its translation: CASSLSRAAFF.

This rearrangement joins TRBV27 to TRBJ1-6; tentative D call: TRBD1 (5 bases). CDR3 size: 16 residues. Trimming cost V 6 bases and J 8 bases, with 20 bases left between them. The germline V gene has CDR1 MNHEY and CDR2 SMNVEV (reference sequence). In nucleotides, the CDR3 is TGTGCCAGCAGCCCAGGGTTGTGGAACTGGGATTCACCCCTCCACTTT. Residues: CASSPGLWNWDSPLHF.

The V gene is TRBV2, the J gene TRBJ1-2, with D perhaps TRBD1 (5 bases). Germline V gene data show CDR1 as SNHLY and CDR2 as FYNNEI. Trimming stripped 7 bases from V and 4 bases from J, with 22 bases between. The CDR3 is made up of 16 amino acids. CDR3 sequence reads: CASTHSGGTSSYGYTF. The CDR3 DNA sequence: TGTGCCAGCACCCATAGTGGGGGAACCTCTAGCTATGGCTACACCTTC.

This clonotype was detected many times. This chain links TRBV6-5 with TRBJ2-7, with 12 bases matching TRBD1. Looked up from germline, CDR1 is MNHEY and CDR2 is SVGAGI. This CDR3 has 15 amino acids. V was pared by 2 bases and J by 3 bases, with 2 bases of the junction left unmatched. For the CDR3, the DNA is TGTGCCAGCAGTTACGGGACAGGGGGCTACTACGAGCAGTACTTC. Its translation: CASSYGTGGYYEQYF.

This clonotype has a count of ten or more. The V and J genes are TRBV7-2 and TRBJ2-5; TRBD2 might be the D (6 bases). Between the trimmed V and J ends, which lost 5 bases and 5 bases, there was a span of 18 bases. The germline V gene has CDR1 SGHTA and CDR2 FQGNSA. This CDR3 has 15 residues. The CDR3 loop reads CASSPIGGERETQYF. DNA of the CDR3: TGTGCCAGCAGCCCTATCGGGGGAGAAAGGGAGACCCAGTACTTC.

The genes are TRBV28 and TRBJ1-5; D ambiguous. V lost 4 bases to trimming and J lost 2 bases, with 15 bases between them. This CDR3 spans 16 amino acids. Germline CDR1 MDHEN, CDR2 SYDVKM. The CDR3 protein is CASSSPGQPGNQPQHF. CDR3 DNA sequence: TGTGCCAGCAGTTCTCCGGGTCAGCCAGGCAATCAGCCCCAGCATTTT.

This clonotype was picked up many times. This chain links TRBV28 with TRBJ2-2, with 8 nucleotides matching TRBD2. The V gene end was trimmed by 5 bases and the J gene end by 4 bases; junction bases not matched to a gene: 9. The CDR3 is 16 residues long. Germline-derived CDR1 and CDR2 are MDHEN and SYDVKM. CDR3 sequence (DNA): TGTGCCAGCAGTCCCGGGGGGGGCGCGGGCACCGGGGAGCTGTTTTTT. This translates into CASSPGGGAGTGELFF.

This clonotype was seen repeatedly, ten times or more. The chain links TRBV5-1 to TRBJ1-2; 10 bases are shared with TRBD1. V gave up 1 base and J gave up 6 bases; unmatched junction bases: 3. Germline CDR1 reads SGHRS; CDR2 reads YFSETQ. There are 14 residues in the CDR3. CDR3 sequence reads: CASSLLGQGNGYTF. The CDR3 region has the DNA TGCGCCAGCAGCTTGTTGGGACAGGGGAATGGCTACACCTTC. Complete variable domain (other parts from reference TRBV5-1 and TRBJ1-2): KAGVTQTPRYLIKTRGQQVTLSCSPISGHRSVSWYQQTPGQGLQFLFEYFSETQRNKGNFPGRFSGRQFSNSRSEMNVSTLELGDSALYLCASSLLGQGNGYTFGSGTRLTVV.

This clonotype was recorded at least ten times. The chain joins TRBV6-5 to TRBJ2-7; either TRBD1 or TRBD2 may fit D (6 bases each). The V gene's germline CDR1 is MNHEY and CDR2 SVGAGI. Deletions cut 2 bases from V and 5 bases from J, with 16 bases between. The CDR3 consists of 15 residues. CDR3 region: CASSYRGPLGHEQYF. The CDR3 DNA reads TGTGCCAGCAGTTACCGGGGGCCGTTGGGTCACGAGCAGTACTTC.

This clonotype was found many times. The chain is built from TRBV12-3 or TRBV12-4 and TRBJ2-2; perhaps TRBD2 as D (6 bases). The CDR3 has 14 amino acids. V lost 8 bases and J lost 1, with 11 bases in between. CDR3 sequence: CASLRDLNTGELFF. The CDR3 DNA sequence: TGTGCCAGCCTGAGGGACTTGAACACCGGGGAGCTGTTTTTT.

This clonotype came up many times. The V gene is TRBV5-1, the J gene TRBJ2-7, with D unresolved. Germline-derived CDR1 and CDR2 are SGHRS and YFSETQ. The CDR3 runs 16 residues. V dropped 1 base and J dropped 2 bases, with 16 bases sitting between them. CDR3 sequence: CASSLRAQRPPYEQYF. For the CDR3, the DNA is TGCGCCAGCAGCTTGAGGGCCCAACGACCCCCCTACGAGCAGTACTTC.

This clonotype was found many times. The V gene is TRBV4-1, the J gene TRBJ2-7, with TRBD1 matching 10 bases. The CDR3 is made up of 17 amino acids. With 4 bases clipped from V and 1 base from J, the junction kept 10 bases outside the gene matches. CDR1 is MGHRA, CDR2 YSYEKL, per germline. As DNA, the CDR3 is TGCGCCAGCAGCCGCCCTACCGGGACAGGGGTTTCCTACGAGCAGTACTTC. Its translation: CASSRPTGTGVSYEQYF.

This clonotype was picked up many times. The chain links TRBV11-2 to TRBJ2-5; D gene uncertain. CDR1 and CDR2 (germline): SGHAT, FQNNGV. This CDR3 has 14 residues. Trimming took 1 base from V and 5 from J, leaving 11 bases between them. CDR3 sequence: CASSLGRSGETQYF. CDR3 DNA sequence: TGTGCCAGCAGCTTAGGCCGATCCGGGGAGACCCAGTACTTC. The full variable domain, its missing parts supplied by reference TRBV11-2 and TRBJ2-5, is EAGVAQSPRYKIIEKRQSVAFWCNPISGHATLYWYQQILGQGPKLLIQFQNNGVVDDSQLPKDRFSAERLKGVDSTLKIQPAKLEDSAVYLCASSLGRSGETQYFGPGTRLLVL.

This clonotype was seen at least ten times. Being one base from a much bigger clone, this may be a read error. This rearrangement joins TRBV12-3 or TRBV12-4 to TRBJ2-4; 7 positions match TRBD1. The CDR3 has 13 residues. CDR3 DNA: TGTGCCAGCAGTTCGGGACAGAGAAACGTTCAGTACTTC. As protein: CASSSGQRNVQYF.

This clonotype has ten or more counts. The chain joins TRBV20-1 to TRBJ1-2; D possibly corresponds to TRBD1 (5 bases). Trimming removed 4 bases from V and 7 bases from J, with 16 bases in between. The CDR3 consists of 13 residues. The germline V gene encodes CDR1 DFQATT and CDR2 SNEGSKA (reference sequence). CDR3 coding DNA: TGCAGTGCTACCCACGACAGTTTCGGTGGCTACACCTTC. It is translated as CSATHDSFGGYTF.

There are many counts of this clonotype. CDR3 nucleotide sequence: TGTGCCAGCAGCATCCCGACACAATTCCCCCCTCCGGAGCAGTACTTC. It yields the protein CASSIPTQFPPPEQYF. The chain joins TRBV11-2 to TRBJ2-7; D is uncertain. There are 16 residues in the CDR3. Germline V lookup: CDR1 SGHAT, CDR2 FQNNGV. The V and J ends lost 5 bases and 7 bases respectively, with 24 bases between them.

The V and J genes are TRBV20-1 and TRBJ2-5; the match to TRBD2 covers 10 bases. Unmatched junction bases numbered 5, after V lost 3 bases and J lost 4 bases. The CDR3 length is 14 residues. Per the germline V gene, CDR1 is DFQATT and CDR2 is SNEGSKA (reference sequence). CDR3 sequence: CSASGRLAGETQYF. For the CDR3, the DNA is TGCAGTGCTAGTGGGAGACTAGCGGGAGAGACCCAGTACTTC.

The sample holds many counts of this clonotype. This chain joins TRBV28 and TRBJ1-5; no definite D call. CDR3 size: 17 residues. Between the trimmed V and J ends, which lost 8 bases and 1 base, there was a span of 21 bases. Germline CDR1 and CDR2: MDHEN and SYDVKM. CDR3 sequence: CASGLLSGLLSNQPQHF. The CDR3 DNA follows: TGTGCCAGCGGCCTTTTGTCCGGACTGTTGAGCAATCAGCCCCAGCATTTT.

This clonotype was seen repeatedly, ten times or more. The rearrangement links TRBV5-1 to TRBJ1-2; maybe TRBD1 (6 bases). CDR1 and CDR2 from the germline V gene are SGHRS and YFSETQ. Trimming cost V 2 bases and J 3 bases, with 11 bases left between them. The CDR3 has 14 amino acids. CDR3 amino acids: CASSFGTSDYGYTF. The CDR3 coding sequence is TGCGCCAGCAGCTTTGGGACATCGGACTATGGCTACACCTTC.

Written as DNA, the CDR3 is TGTGCCAGCAGCGTAGGGGCAGGGGTCGATCAGCCCCAGCATTTT. This sequence encodes CASSVGAGVDQPQHF. V gene TRBV9 combines with J gene TRBJ1-5; D is possibly TRBD1 (6 bases). V lost 0 bases to trimming and J lost 5 bases, with 12 bases between them. The CDR3 contains 15 residues. Germline V lookup: CDR1 SGDLS, CDR2 YYNGEE.

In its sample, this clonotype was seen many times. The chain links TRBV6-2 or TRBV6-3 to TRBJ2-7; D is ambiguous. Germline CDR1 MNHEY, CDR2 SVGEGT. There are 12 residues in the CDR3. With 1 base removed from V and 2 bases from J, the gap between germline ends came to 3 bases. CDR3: CASSYFPYEQYF. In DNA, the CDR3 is TGTGCCAGCAGTTACTTTCCCTACGAGCAGTACTTC.

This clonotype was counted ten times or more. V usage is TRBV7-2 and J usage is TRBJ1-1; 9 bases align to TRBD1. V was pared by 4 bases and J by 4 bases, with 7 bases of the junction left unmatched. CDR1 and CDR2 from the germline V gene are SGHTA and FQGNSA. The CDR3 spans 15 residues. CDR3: CASSSGTGWGTEAFF. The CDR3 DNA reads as TGTGCCAGCAGCTCGGGGACAGGGTGGGGCACTGAAGCTTTCTTT. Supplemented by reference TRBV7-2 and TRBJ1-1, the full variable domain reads GAGVSQSPSNKVTEKGKDVELRCDPISGHTALYWYRQSLGQGLEFLIYFQGNSAPDKSGLPSDRFSAERTGGSVSTLTIQRTQQEDSAVYLCASSSGTGWGTEAFFGQGTRLTVV.